A single sample is the source of the 27 T cell receptor beta chains below, sequenced in a study of control samples from healthy donors and cancer patients. Profiling relied on immunoSEQ multiplex PCR, and the TCRdb table lists in-frame clones only, not all of them. Of about 150,000 clones listed, 93% are singletons. Sequenced material: blood. The receptor source for this set is a man younger than 30 in good health.

The chain joins TRBV3-1 (or the pseudogene TRBV3-2) to TRBJ1-5; D call uncertain. Germline CDR1 is LGHDT and CDR2 is YNNKEL (reference sequence). The CDR3 consists of 13 residues. V was cut by 4 bases and J by 7 bases, with 11 bases left in between. CDR3 loop: CASSLTPDQPQHF. The DNA for the CDR3 is TGTGCCAGCAGCCTAACCCCGGACCAGCCCCAGCATTTT.

The chain links TRBV10-1 to TRBJ2-1; perhaps TRBD1 as D (5 bases). V lost 3 bases, J lost 10 bases, and 13 bases lay in between. The CDR3 totals 13 residues. Looked up from germline, CDR1 is WNHNN and CDR2 is SYGVQD (reference sequence). The CDR3, as DNA: TGCGCCAGCAGTGATGTGGGGCCCGTCGAGCAGTTCTTC. Residues: CASSDVGPVEQFF.

The chain combines TRBV7-8 with TRBJ1-5; weak D call: TRBD1 (6 bases). With 1 base removed from V and 6 bases from J, the gap between germline ends came to 22 bases. Germline CDR1 is SGHVS and CDR2 is FQNEAQ. The CDR3 contains 18 residues. The DNA of the CDR3 is TGTGCCAGCAGCTTAGTTAGATACAACAGGGTTATTACTCAGCCCCAGCATTTT. Translated: CASSLVRYNRVITQPQHF.

The chain carries TRBV18 and TRBJ2-5, with a possible D match to TRBD2 (6 bases). V lost 3 bases to trimming and J lost 2 bases, with 16 bases between them. The CDR3 spans 16 residues. The germline V gene encodes CDR1 KGHSH and CDR2 LQKENI. The CDR3 bases are TGTGCCAGCTCACCTCTTTATTCGGGAGTACAAGAGACCCAGTACTTC. This gives the protein CASSPLYSGVQETQYF.

This sequence joins TRBV2 and TRBJ1-2, with 9 bases fitting TRBD1. V was clipped by 2 bases and J by 8 bases; unmatched bases: 6. CDR1 and CDR2 (germline): SNHLY, FYNNEI. The CDR3 has 14 residues. CDR3 amino acids: CASSETGQGAGYTF. The CDR3 coding sequence is TGTGCCAGCAGTGAAACGGGACAGGGAGCGGGCTACACCTTC.

The chain combines TRBV27 with TRBJ2-5; D possibly corresponds to TRBD2 (5 bases). The CDR3 is 15 residues long. Trimming shortened V by 1 base and J by 5 bases, and 14 bases separated the two germline ends. Germline CDR1 reads MNHEY; CDR2 reads SMNVEV (reference sequence). The CDR3 region is CASSLYRGAWETQYF. The CDR3 bases are TGTGCCAGCAGTTTATATCGGGGAGCATGGGAGACCCAGTACTTC.

The chain has TRBV2 and TRBJ2-7; either TRBD1 or TRBD2 may fit D (6 bases each). Per the germline V gene, CDR1 is SNHLY and CDR2 is FYNNEI. The CDR3 has 15 residues. Trimming removed 2 bases at V and 4 bases at J, with 15 bases between. This CDR3 reads CASSEWGAGLYEQYF. The CDR3 region has the DNA TGTGCCAGCAGTGAATGGGGGGCCGGGTTGTACGAGCAGTACTTC.

This sequence joins TRBV11-3 and TRBJ2-3, with D tentatively TRBD2 (6 bases). The germline V gene has CDR1 SGHNT and CDR2 YENEEA. The CDR3 runs to 14 residues. Trimming removed 5 bases from V and 2 bases from J, with 11 bases in between. The DNA of the CDR3 is TGTGCCAGCAGCCATGGGGGGAACACAGATACGCAGTATTTT. Protein product: CASSHGGNTDTQYF.

The genes are TRBV7-9 and TRBJ1-5; D ambiguous. V gave up 0 bases and J gave up 4 bases, with 4 bases separating them. Germline V CDR1 and CDR2: SEHNR, FQNEAQ (reference sequence). The CDR3 has 13 amino acids. The CDR3 spells CASSLAENQPQHF. CDR3 bases: TGTGCCAGCAGCTTAGCGGAAAATCAGCCCCAGCATTTT.

The gene calls are TRBV9 and TRBJ1-4; D may be TRBD1 (6 bases). The CDR3 loop spans 14 amino acids. V gave up 4 bases and J gave up 8 bases, with 15 bases separating them. Germline V gives CDR1 SGDLS, CDR2 YYNGEE. The CDR3 DNA reads TGTGCCAGCAGCTCGGACAGCCGGCGGGAAAAACTGTTTTTT. It codes for CASSSDSRREKLFF.

The rearrangement links TRBV11-2 to TRBJ2-2, with D possibly matching TRBD1 (5 bases). Trimming took 4 bases from V and 5 from J, leaving 11 bases between them. In germline, CDR1 is SGHAT, CDR2 FQNNGV. This CDR3 comprises 14 residues. The CDR3 sequence is CASSSQVSTGELFF. DNA of the CDR3: TGTGCCAGCAGCTCACAGGTTTCGACCGGGGAGCTGTTTTTT.

In nucleotides, the CDR3 is TGTGCCAGCAGCGTAGAGGGCGGGACTAGCACAGATACGCAGTATTTT. Translated: CASSVEGGTSTDTQYF. The V and J genes are TRBV9 and TRBJ2-3; D perhaps matches TRBD2 (6 bases). This CDR3 has 16 amino acids. V gave up 0 bases and J gave up 0 bases, with 11 bases separating them. The V gene's germline CDR1 is SGDLS and CDR2 YYNGEE. Variable domain in full (rest from reference TRBV9 and TRBJ2-3): DSGVTQTPKHLITATGQRVTLRCSPRSGDLSVYWYQQSLDQGLQFLIQYYNGEERAKGNILERFSAQQFPDLHSELNLSSLELGDSALYFCASSVEGGTSTDTQYFGPGTRLTVL.

In regard to this clone: Other DNA sequences in the sample encode the same CDR3. The chain carries TRBV6-5 and TRBJ2-7; no reliable D call. The CDR3 extends over 10 amino acids. The germline V gene has CDR1 MNHEY and CDR2 SVGAGI. The ends were cut back, 6 bases at V and 3 bases at J, with 3 bases in the middle. The CDR3 here is CASRGYEQYF. CDR3 DNA: TGTGCCAGCAGAGGCTACGAGCAGTACTTC.

This chain joins TRBV4-2 and TRBJ1-4; 7 bases fit TRBD1. The CDR3 runs 17 residues. Germline V CDR1 and CDR2: LGHNA, YNFKEQ. The V gene end was trimmed by 2 bases and the J gene end by 5 bases; junction bases not matched to a gene: 11. For the CDR3, the DNA is TGTGCCAGCAGCCAACGAGTAGGGACAGCGGAAAATGAAAAACTGTTTTTT. Encoded protein: CASSQRVGTAENEKLFF.

The genes are TRBV9 and TRBJ2-1; 9 nucleotides line up with TRBD2. The germline V gene encodes CDR1 SGDLS and CDR2 YYNGEE. CDR3 length: 16 residues. The V segment lost 2 bases and the J segment 6 bases; nucleotides outside the gene matches: 9. The CDR3 here is CASSVRLAGHSNEQFF. The CDR3, as DNA: TGTGCCAGCAGCGTTAGGCTAGCGGGACACAGCAATGAGCAGTTCTTC.

This chain links TRBV10-3 with TRBJ2-3, with D tentatively TRBD2 (6 bases). Germline V CDR1 and CDR2: ENHRY, SYGVKD. The CDR3 is 17 amino acids. V lost 2 bases and J lost 1, with 16 bases in between. In nucleotides, the CDR3 is TGTGCCATCAGTGAGATGCACAGCGGGTGGGGCACAGATACGCAGTATTTT. Translated, it gives CAISEMHSGWGTDTQYF.

The V call is TRBV4-1, the J call TRBJ1-4; weak D call: TRBD1 (5 bases). Trimming stripped 0 bases from V and 4 bases from J, with 18 bases between. CDR1 and CDR2 (germline): MGHRA, YSYEKL. This CDR3 spans 18 amino acids. Written as DNA, the CDR3 is TGCGCCAGCAGCCAAGAGCCCTTCACCCGGGACCATAATGAAAAACTGTTTTTT. Amino acid sequence: CASSQEPFTRDHNEKLFF.

This chain uses TRBV6-2 or TRBV6-3 with TRBJ2-6, with D perhaps TRBD1 (5 bases). This CDR3 region has 15 residues. Germline lookup yields CDR1 MNHEY and CDR2 SVGEGT. The germline V and J ends were trimmed by 6 bases and 0 bases, with 9 bases remaining between them. The CDR3 is CASSPGPSGANVLTF. DNA for the CDR3: TGTGCCAGCAGCCCAGGGCCCTCTGGGGCCAACGTCCTGACTTTC.

The chain has TRBV19 and TRBJ1-4; 12 bases are a match to TRBD1. The CDR3 contains 17 residues. CDR1 is LNHDA and CDR2 is SQIVND in the germline V gene (reference sequence). V shed 5 bases and J 5 bases; nucleotides not matched to a gene: 9. The CDR3 nucleotides read TGTGCCAGTAGTGGAGTGGGGACAGGGGGCCAAAATGAAAAACTGTTTTTT. It is translated as CASSGVGTGGQNEKLFF.

The V and J genes are TRBV3-1 (or the pseudogene TRBV3-2) and TRBJ1-3; no reliable D call. V was cut by 4 bases and J by 0 bases, with 7 bases left in between. The CDR3 spans 14 residues. Germline V lookup: CDR1 LGHDT, CDR2 YNNKEL (reference sequence). The chain's CDR3 is CASSLVHSGNTIYF. The CDR3 DNA reads as TGTGCCAGCAGCCTAGTACACTCTGGAAACACCATATATTTT.

The CDR3 DNA reads TGTGCCAGCAGCGGCGGGACTAGCTACGAGCAGTTCTTC. Translation: CASSGGTSYEQFF. V usage is TRBV9 and J usage is TRBJ2-1, with 9 bases identical to TRBD2. The CDR3 covers 13 residues. V trimming: 3 bases; J trimming: 10 bases; junction bases outside the gene matches: 5. CDR1 is SGDLS and CDR2 is YYNGEE in the germline V gene.

This clone was seen just once. The chain employs TRBV25-1 and TRBJ2-5, with D hard to call. V dropped 5 bases and J dropped 3 bases, with 4 bases sitting between them. This CDR3 has 11 residues. Germline V gene sequence: CDR1 MGHDK, CDR2 SYGVNS. This CDR3 reads CASSPKETQYF. The CDR3 DNA sequence: TGTGCCAGCAGTCCCAAAGAGACCCAGTACTTC.

This chain joins TRBV30 and TRBJ2-7; D remains ambiguous. CDR3 size: 12 residues. CDR1 is GTSNPN, CDR2 SVGIG, per germline (reference sequence). The V gene lost 4 bases and the J gene lost 1 base, with 8 bases spanning the gap. CDR3 protein: CAWTGGSYEQYF. The CDR3 nucleotides read TGTGCCTGGACCGGTGGTTCCTACGAGCAGTACTTC.

The V gene is TRBV15, the J gene TRBJ1-1; tentative D call: TRBD1 (6 bases). This CDR3 has 14 amino acids. Trimming cost V 4 bases and J 4 bases, with 13 bases left between them. From germline, CDR1 is LNHNV and CDR2 YYDKDF (reference sequence). The CDR3 sequence: CATSNYRDATEAFF. CDR3 nucleotide sequence: TGTGCCACCAGCAACTACAGGGACGCCACTGAAGCTTTCTTT.

The rearrangement uses TRBV27 and TRBJ2-2; maybe TRBD2 (6 bases). V dropped 5 bases and J dropped 6 bases, with 16 bases sitting between them. The CDR3 has 15 amino acids. CDR1 and CDR2 (germline): MNHEY, SMNVEV (reference sequence). The CDR3 loop is CASSQFGRGPGELFF. As DNA, the CDR3 is TGTGCCAGCAGTCAGTTCGGGAGAGGGCCCGGGGAGCTGTTTTTT.

V and J are TRBV30 and TRBJ2-5, with TRBD1 matching 9 bases. V trimming: 3 bases; J trimming: 2 bases; junction bases outside the gene matches: 7. Per germline, CDR1 GTSNPN and CDR2 SVGIG (reference sequence). The length of the CDR3 is 15 residues. The CDR3 sequence is CAWSFPTGGQETQYF. The CDR3 DNA reads as TGTGCCTGGAGCTTCCCGACAGGGGGGCAAGAGACCCAGTACTTC. Based on the CDR3 plus reference TRBV30 and TRBJ2-5, the full variable domain is SQTIHQWPATLVQPVGSPLSLECTVEGTSNPNLYWYRQAAGRGLQLLFYSVGIGQISSEVPQNLSASRPQDRQFILSSKKLLLSDSGFYLCAWSFPTGGQETQYFGPGTRLLVL.

This clone was seen just once. The V and J genes are TRBV12-3 or TRBV12-4 and TRBJ1-2; no clear D. The CDR3 has 13 amino acids. V was pared by 0 bases and J by 1 base, with 3 bases between. CDR3 DNA sequence: TGTGCCAGCAGTTTAGCCGGTAACTATGGCTACACCTTC. It is translated as CASSLAGNYGYTF.